This T cell receptor beta chain emerged from a study of blood T cell repertoires in COVID-19. Study background: Spain, Italy and the United States supplied samples that represented acute and convalescent COVID-19. PBMCs, B-cell-depleted T cells, or T cells provided the cDNA or gDNA that made up the material.

CDR3 length: 14 residues. V was shortened by 6 bases and J by 6 bases, with 17 bases between the two germline ends. Germline V gene data show CDR1 as MNHNY and CDR2 as SVGAGI (reference sequence). Original handling: Nucleated cell counts were estimated from reference gene primer amplification. Libraries were prepared by immunoSEQ multiplex PCR; TCRdb keeps only in-frame clonotypes and omits some of them. The V and J calls and the clone size are those of that table, but D and trimming were determined from the DNA. The sample records more than 250,000 clones, about 89% being singletons. The source material was peripheral blood. V and J are TRBV6-6 and TRBJ1-1; D is perhaps TRBD1 (5 bases). The receptor's source is a man between 18 and 29 years old who had recovered from COVID-19. The CDR3 bases are TGTGCCAGCAGCCCGGGGGATCAGGGACCTGAAGCTTTCTTT. Translating it yields CASSPGDQGPEAFF.